This TCR beta chain was recorded in a study of blood T cell repertoires in COVID-19. Study summary: Specimens from acute and convalescent COVID-19 originated in the United States, Italy and Spain. PBMCs, B-cell-depleted T cells, or T cells provided the cDNA or gDNA that made up the material.

Source study methods: Amplification with reference gene primers provided the estimates of nucleated cell counts. The protocol was immunoSEQ multiplex PCR, while the TCRdb copy is restricted to in-frame clones and leaves out a portion. That table is the source of V, J and clone size, and D and trimming were worked out from the DNA. The table shows a few hundred thousand clones, with over 75% occurring only once. The source of this sequence is a middle-aged man who had recovered from COVID-19. Sequencing input: PBMCs or T cells enriched from blood (not recorded which).

The CDR3 protein is CASSSRGGMSEQYF. The CDR3 coding sequence is TGTGCCAGCAGCTCGCGGGGGGGGATGAGCGAGCAGTACTTC. The chain employs TRBV11-2 and TRBJ2-7, with TRBD2 matching over 9 bases. The V gene's germline CDR1 is SGHAT and CDR2 FQNNGV. The J segment lost 6 bases and the V segment lost 4 bases, leaving 7 bases of the junction unmatched. The CDR3 totals 14 residues.